The 2 T cell receptor beta chains given below trace back to one sample, sequenced in a study of response to subunit inactivated influenza vaccine. In TCRdb, the RT-PCR reads were re-called with MiXCR into one record per CDR3 protein. Found here are some 850,000 distinct CDR3 sequences, 18% of them singletons; the top ten hold about 11%. Specimen: PBMCs from blood, collected approximately 5 days after vaccination. These receptors all stem from a man aged 45 to 65 who received an inactivated influenza vaccine.

This clonotype was seen at least ten times. The chain couples TRBV5-1 to TRBJ2-7; unclear D gene. The CDR3 sequence is 14 residues long. V shed 0 bases and J shed 3 bases, with 10 bases lying between them. Germline CDR1 is SGHRS and CDR2 is YFSETQ. CDR3 DNA: TGCGCCAGCAGCTTGGGGGTGGGCGTCTACGAGCAGTACTTC. This codes for CASSLGVGVYEQYF.

The V gene is TRBV11-2, the J gene TRBJ2-1; D is unresolved. The V gene lost 0 bases and the J gene lost 7 bases, with 10 bases spanning the gap. Looked up from germline, CDR1 is SGHAT and CDR2 is FQNNGV. The CDR3 consists of 14 residues. The CDR3 here is CASSLDPVANEQFF. The CDR3 DNA follows: TGTGCCAGCAGCTTAGATCCCGTGGCGAATGAGCAGTTCTTC.